A single TCR beta chain is shown here with its context. Arm-PCR of CDR3 regions with iRepertoire HTBI primers generated TCR beta libraries. A single record per CDR3 protein comes from TCRdb applying MiXCR to the multiplex PCR reads. The sample carries around 400,000 distinct CDR3 sequences, roughly 12% recorded once. Time point specified: newly diagnosed GD, antithyroid drugs for less than 3 months. Making the TCR library involved RNA that had been extracted from PBMCs. The data stem from a study of regulatory T cells in long-lasting Graves disease. These data were also filed under a second study, of T cells in Graves' hyperthyroidism and ophthalmopathy. As reported in that work: Every diagnosis used clinical symptoms, serum thyroxine and TRAb, thyroid ultrasound and orbital computed tomography.

This material consisted of peripheral blood mononuclear cells (PBMCs), taken at new diagnosis, from a patient treated with antithyroid drugs. The sequence was collected from a woman aged 18-29 years with Graves disease.

The CDR3 sequence: CASSLIPTYYGLAGEKDNEQFF. CDR3 DNA sequence: TGCGCCAGCAGCTTGATCCCTACCTATTACGGACTAGCGGGAGAGAAGGATAATGAGCAGTTCTTC. The J gene is TRBJ2-1, the V gene TRBV5-1, with 13 bases fitting TRBD2. The length of the CDR3 is 22 residues. The V gene's germline CDR1 is SGHRS and CDR2 YFSETQ. With V trimmed by 1 base and J by 7 bases, 23 bases remained unmatched.